The 4 T cell receptor beta chains reported below all come from one sample, sequenced in a study of CD8+CD57+ T cells in acquired aplastic anemia. Patients included in sequencing had previously demonstrated CD8+CD57+ cell expansion by flow cytometry. Genomic DNA was employed as the template in profiling TCR beta VDJ and CDR3. TCRdb re-called the reads through MiXCR, storing one row per CDR3 protein. The sample consists of 150,000 to 200,000 distinct CDR3 sequences, 45% to 60% of them appearing once. The sequencing input was sorted CD4+, CD8+, or CD8+CD57+ T cells (not recorded which) from PBMCs. The receptors shown here come from a human donor with aplastic anemia.

The sample holds a few counts of this clonotype. The rearrangement joins TRBV3-1 to TRBJ2-3; 11 bases are a match to TRBD2. In germline, CDR1 is LGHDT, CDR2 YNNKEL (reference sequence). The CDR3 covers 18 residues. V shed 3 bases, J shed 4 bases, and the junction held 12 bases outside the gene matches. The CDR3 loop is CASSQRPGGTSGPDTQYF. The DNA of the CDR3 is TGTGCCAGCAGCCAGCGCCCTGGGGGGACTAGCGGACCAGATACGCAGTATTTT.

The J gene is TRBJ1-1, the V gene TRBV3-1, with D unresolved. The CDR3 is 14 residues long. CDR1 and CDR2 from the germline V gene are LGHDT and YNNKEL (reference sequence). V shed 1 base and J shed 2 bases, with 8 bases lying between them. The CDR3 is CASSQGAGNTEAFF. In DNA, the CDR3 is TGTGCCAGCAGCCAAGGGGCGGGCAACACTGAAGCTTTCTTT.

This clonotype was seen more than once but under ten times. V usage is TRBV29-1 and J usage is TRBJ2-2, with D hard to call. Trimming pared 5 bases from V and 6 bases from J, leaving 4 bases between. This CDR3 has 10 amino acids. Germline CDR1 is SQVTM and CDR2 is ANQGSEA. This CDR3 reads CSVQAGELFF. DNA of the CDR3: TGCAGCGTTCAGGCCGGGGAGCTGTTTTTT.

The V call is TRBV20-1, the J call TRBJ2-5; the match to TRBD1 covers 7 bases. Germline assignment: CDR1 DFQATT and CDR2 SNEGSKA (reference sequence). V was clipped by 6 bases and J by 0 bases; unmatched bases: 4. CDR3 size: 13 residues. The CDR3 bases are TGCAGTGCCCGAGGACAGGACCAAGAGACCCAGTACTTC. As protein: CSARGQDQETQYF.